What follows are 24 T cell receptor beta chains derived from one specimen sequenced in a study of blood T cell repertoires in COVID-19. Here immunoSEQ multiplex PCR was the method, and the copy in TCRdb shows in-frame clones only, minus some. The data hold around 150,000 clones, with about 84% observed a single time. Material: peripheral blood. The receptors were gathered from a human donor in a cohort sampled during active COVID-19.

This clone was recorded once. V and J are TRBV10-2 and TRBJ2-3; 9 bases agree with TRBD2. V was clipped by 4 bases and J by 6 bases; unmatched bases: 8. The germline gives CDR1 WSHSY, CDR2 SAAADI. The CDR3 has 15 residues. This CDR3 reads CASSAAGGPPDTQYF. CDR3 in DNA: TGCGCCAGCAGTGCGGCGGGGGGGCCGCCGGATACGCAGTATTTT.

The V gene is TRBV6-2 or TRBV6-3, the J gene TRBJ1-2; D might be TRBD1 (5 bases). Germline loops: CDR1 MNHEY, CDR2 SVGEGT. V shed 5 bases and J shed 1 base, with 14 bases lying between them. CDR3 length: 15 amino acids. CDR3 nucleotide sequence: TGTGCCAGCAGTCCGAGGAGGGGCGATAACTATGGCTACACCTTC. Translating it yields CASSPRRGDNYGYTF.

This chain connects TRBV19 to TRBJ1-5, with TRBD1 matching over 7 bases. The CDR3 contains 15 residues. Germline V gene sequence: CDR1 LNHDA, CDR2 SQIVND (reference sequence). Trimming at V came to 6 bases and at J to 2 bases, leaving 7 bases not matched to a gene. The CDR3 bases are TGTGCCAGTAGCGGACAGGTTTTGGGCAATCAGCCCCAGCATTTT. This gives the protein CASSGQVLGNQPQHF.

This clone was seen just once. The chain combines TRBV19 with TRBJ2-3, with no clear D. Trimming removed 4 bases from V and 1 base from J, with 12 bases in between. Germline V gives CDR1 LNHDA, CDR2 SQIVND (reference sequence). This CDR3 contains 15 residues. The CDR3 reads CASSRARWGTDTQYF. For the CDR3, the DNA is TGTGCCAGTAGTAGGGCCCGGTGGGGCACAGATACGCAGTATTTT.

V usage is TRBV7-2 and J usage is TRBJ2-7, with 7 bases lining up with TRBD2. After removal of 2 bases from V and 3 bases from J, the junction contained 1 base not matched to a gene. Germline V gene sequence: CDR1 SGHTA, CDR2 FQGNSA. The CDR3 is 13 residues long. CDR3 sequence: CASSLTGGYEQYF. CDR3 in DNA: TGTGCCAGCAGCTTAACGGGGGGCTACGAGCAGTACTTC.

The V call is TRBV9, the J call TRBJ2-3; D possibly corresponds to TRBD1 (6 bases). This CDR3 contains 14 residues. V lost 6 bases and J lost 4, with 15 bases in between. Germline V gene sequence: CDR1 SGDLS, CDR2 YYNGEE. CDR3 nucleotide sequence: TGTGCCAGCACCGCTGGGGGCGGCGCAGATACGCAGTATTTT. This translates into CASTAGGGADTQYF.

This rearrangement joins TRBV5-1 to TRBJ1-2, with a tentative D call TRBD1 (6 bases). The CDR3 totals 13 residues. V was cut by 1 base and J by 6 bases, with 10 bases left in between. Germline V gene sequence: CDR1 SGHRS, CDR2 YFSETQ. This CDR3 is CASSLSGGNGYTF. Here the CDR3 DNA reads TGCGCCAGCAGCTTGTCTGGGGGCAATGGCTACACCTTC.

The chain combines TRBV5-5 with TRBJ2-5; tentative D call: TRBD2 (5 bases). Germline CDR1 is SGHKS and CDR2 is YYEKEE (reference sequence). With 1 base removed from V and 4 bases from J, the gap between germline ends came to 11 bases. This CDR3 is 14 amino acids long. The CDR3 DNA reads as TGTGCCAGCAGCTTGCCCCTAGCAGGAGAGACCCAGTACTTC. Its translation is CASSLPLAGETQYF.

DNA of the CDR3: TGTGCCAGCAGCGTAGCTCTCAGAGATACGCAGTATTTT. It is translated as CASSVALRDTQYF. This chain connects TRBV9 to TRBJ2-3; D is uncertain. There are 13 residues in the CDR3. The germline V gene encodes CDR1 SGDLS and CDR2 YYNGEE. V was cut by 0 bases and J by 5 bases, with 7 bases left in between.

The rearrangement uses TRBV3-1 (or the pseudogene TRBV3-2) and TRBJ1-6; D ambiguous. Germline values: CDR1 LGHDT, CDR2 YNNKEL (reference sequence). The CDR3 has 14 residues. Deletions cut 4 bases from V and 10 bases from J, with 14 bases between. The CDR3 DNA follows: TGTGCCAGCAGCCTGCGGAGGGATTTATCACCCCTCCACTTT. Translating it yields CASSLRRDLSPLHF.

This clone was recorded only once. This chain joins TRBV6-1 and TRBJ2-7; D is possibly TRBD2 (5 bases). Germline lookup yields CDR1 MNHNS and CDR2 SASEGT. The CDR3 totals 18 residues. Between the trimmed V and J ends, which lost 2 bases and 4 bases, there was a span of 24 bases. CDR3 sequence (DNA): TGTGCCAGCAGTGAAATTGACCCTAGGTCCCCCCCGGGGTACGAGCAGTACTTC. It is translated as CASSEIDPRSPPGYEQYF.

This chain joins TRBV24-1 and TRBJ1-1; unclear D gene. Trimming took 5 bases from V and 2 from J, leaving 14 bases between them. There are 15 residues in the CDR3. CDR1 KGHDR and CDR2 SFDVKD come from the germline V gene. This chain's CDR3 is CATSAQAELNTEAFF. The CDR3 bases are TGTGCCACCAGTGCCCAAGCGGAGTTAAACACTGAAGCTTTCTTT.

The chain carries TRBV29-1 and TRBJ1-3; 10 bases align to TRBD1. V lost 5 bases and J lost 2; bases outside the gene matches: 3. Germline lookup yields CDR1 SQVTM and CDR2 ANQGSEA. This CDR3 is 14 amino acids long. CDR3 sequence: CSVTGTGAGNTIYF. Here the CDR3 DNA reads TGCAGCGTTACCGGGACAGGGGCTGGAAACACCATATATTTT. Based on the CDR3 plus reference TRBV29-1 and TRBJ1-3, the full variable domain is SAVISQKPSRDICQRGTSLTIQCQVDSQVTMMFWYRQQPGQSLTLIATANQGSEATYESGFVIDKFPISRPNLTFSTLTVSNMSPEDSSIYLCSVTGTGAGNTIYFGEGSWLTVV.

In this sample, this clone turned up once. The chain has TRBV12-3 or TRBV12-4 and TRBJ1-1; D gene ambiguous. The CDR3 spans 13 residues. V dropped 5 bases and J dropped 0 bases, with 7 bases sitting between them. CDR3: CASSTTMNTEAFF. CDR3 DNA sequence: TGTGCCAGCAGTACGACAATGAACACTGAAGCTTTCTTT.

The V gene is TRBV6-6, the J gene TRBJ2-1; 7 nucleotides match TRBD2. This CDR3 comprises 17 residues. V trimming: 5 bases; J trimming: 6 bases; junction bases outside the gene matches: 16. Germline V gene lookup returns CDR1 MNHNY and CDR2 SVGAGI (reference sequence). CDR3: CASSLMALITSVNEQFF. The CDR3 DNA follows: TGTGCCAGCAGTCTCATGGCCCTTATAACTAGCGTCAATGAGCAGTTCTTC.

The chain combines TRBV19 with TRBJ1-5; tentative D call: TRBD1 (5 bases). Trimming removed 6 bases at V and 0 bases at J, with 18 bases between. Germline V gene sequence: CDR1 LNHDA, CDR2 SQIVND (reference sequence). The CDR3 has 17 amino acids. CDR3 sequence (DNA): TGTGCCAGTAGGTTAGACAGTTGGGGCAGTAGCAATCAGCCCCAGCATTTT. Its translation is CASRLDSWGSSNQPQHF.

This clone was observed a handful of times. CDR3 residues: CASSFNSNQPQHF. The CDR3 region has the DNA TGTGCCAGCAGCTTCAATAGCAATCAGCCCCAGCATTTT. The rearrangement uses TRBV7-2 and TRBJ1-5; D gene uncertain. CDR3 length equals 13 residues. The V gene lost 3 bases and the J gene lost 0 bases, with 3 bases spanning the gap. Germline V CDR1 and CDR2: SGHTA, FQGNSA.

This chain connects TRBV10-2 to TRBJ2-1, with TRBD2 matching 15 bases. The germline V gene has CDR1 WSHSY and CDR2 SAAADI. The CDR3 has 14 residues. Trimming took 6 bases from V and 9 from J; bases not matched to a gene: 3. CDR3 in amino acids: CASRGLAGGSEQFF. Here the CDR3 DNA reads TGCGCCAGCAGAGGACTAGCGGGGGGGAGTGAGCAGTTCTTC.

The gene calls are TRBV6-5 and TRBJ2-2; D gene unclear. V was clipped by 6 bases and J by 5 bases, with 7 bases between them. From germline, CDR1 is MNHEY and CDR2 SVGAGI. The CDR3 extends over 12 amino acids. The CDR3 coding sequence is TGTGCCAGCAGCCAGGTGACCGGGGAGCTGTTTTTT. It translates to CASSQVTGELFF.

The V call is TRBV7-2, the J call TRBJ1-1; no firm D call. V gave up 1 base and J gave up 1 base, with 7 bases separating them. Germline loops: CDR1 SGHTA, CDR2 FQGNSA. The CDR3 contains 14 residues. The CDR3 region has the DNA TGTGCCAGCAGCTTAGATACTAGGAACACTGAAGCTTTCTTT. This gives the protein CASSLDTRNTEAFF.

The chain is built from TRBV19 and TRBJ2-5, with a tentative D call TRBD2 (6 bases). CDR3 length: 15 amino acids. The V end lost 3 bases, the J end lost 1 base, and 12 bases lay between the germline ends. Germline V CDR1 and CDR2: LNHDA, SQIVND (reference sequence). CDR3 sequence reads: CASSIGGGIQETQYF. The CDR3 DNA is TGTGCCAGTAGTATCGGTGGGGGGATCCAAGAGACCCAGTACTTC.

The chain carries TRBV2 and TRBJ1-5, with D perhaps TRBD1 (6 bases). V dropped 8 bases and J dropped 8 bases, with 10 bases sitting between them. The CDR3 is 11 residues long. Germline V gene sequence: CDR1 SNHLY, CDR2 FYNNEI. The CDR3 DNA follows: TGTGCCAGCGGGGGCCCGAAGCCCCAGCATTTT. Amino acid sequence: CASGGPKPQHF.

This sequence joins TRBV5-1 and TRBJ2-3; no clear D gene. The CDR3 is made up of 17 amino acids. V lost 0 bases to trimming and J lost 0 bases, with 14 bases between them. Germline V CDR1 and CDR2: SGHRS, YFSETQ. The CDR3 loop is CASSLVPRSRSTDTQYF. The CDR3 DNA reads as TGCGCCAGCAGCTTGGTTCCCCGGTCCAGGAGCACAGATACGCAGTATTTT.

This clone turned up a few times. This chain uses TRBV6-6 with TRBJ1-1; 9 bases map to TRBD1. Germline assignment: CDR1 MNHNY and CDR2 SVGAGI (reference sequence). Losses at the gene ends were 0 bases for V and 5 bases for J; bases not matched to a gene: 4. This CDR3 has 15 amino acids. CDR3 loop: CASSYSHRGHTEAFF. The CDR3 coding sequence is TGTGCCAGCAGTTACTCGCACAGGGGGCATACTGAAGCTTTCTTT.